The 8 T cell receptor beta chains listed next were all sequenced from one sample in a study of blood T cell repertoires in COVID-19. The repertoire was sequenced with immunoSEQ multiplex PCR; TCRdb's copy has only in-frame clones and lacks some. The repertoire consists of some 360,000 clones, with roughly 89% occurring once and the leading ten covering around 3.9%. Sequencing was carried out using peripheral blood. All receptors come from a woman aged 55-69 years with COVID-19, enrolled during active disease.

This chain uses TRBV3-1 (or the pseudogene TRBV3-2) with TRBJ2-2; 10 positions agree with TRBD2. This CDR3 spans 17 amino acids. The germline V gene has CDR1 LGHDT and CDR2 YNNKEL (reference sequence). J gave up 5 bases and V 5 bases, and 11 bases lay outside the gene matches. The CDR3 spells CASSAYLAGAGTGELFF. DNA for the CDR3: TGTGCCAGCAGCGCCTATCTAGCGGGGGCCGGGACCGGGGAGCTGTTTTTT.

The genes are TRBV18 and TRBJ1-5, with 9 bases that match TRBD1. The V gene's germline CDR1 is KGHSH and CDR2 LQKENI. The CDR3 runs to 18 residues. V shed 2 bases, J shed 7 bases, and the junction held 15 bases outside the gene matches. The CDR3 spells CASSPSPPGQGKIQPQHF. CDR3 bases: TGTGCCAGCTCACCATCCCCCCCGGGACAGGGAAAAATACAGCCCCAGCATTTT.

Written as DNA, the CDR3 is TGTGCCAGCATCCAGACAGGGGCCTCACCCCTCCACTTT. As protein: CASIQTGASPLHF. V usage is TRBV2 and J usage is TRBJ1-6, with 8 bases lining up with TRBD1. Germline CDR1 and CDR2: SNHLY and FYNNEI. Trimming removed 7 bases from V and 10 bases from J; junction bases left unmatched: 6. The CDR3 length is 13 residues.

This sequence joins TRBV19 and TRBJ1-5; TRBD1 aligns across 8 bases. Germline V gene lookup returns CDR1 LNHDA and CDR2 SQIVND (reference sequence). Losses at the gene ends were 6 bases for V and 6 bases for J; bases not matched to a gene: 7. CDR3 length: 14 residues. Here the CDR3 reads CASSPDRVGQPQHF. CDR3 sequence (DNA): TGTGCCAGTAGCCCGGACAGGGTTGGTCAGCCCCAGCATTTT.

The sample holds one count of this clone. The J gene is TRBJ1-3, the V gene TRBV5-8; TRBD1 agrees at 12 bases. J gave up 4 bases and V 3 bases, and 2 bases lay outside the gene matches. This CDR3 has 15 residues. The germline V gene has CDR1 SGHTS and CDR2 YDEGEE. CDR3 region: CASSWDRGLGNTIYF. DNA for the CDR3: TGTGCCAGCAGCTGGGACAGGGGGCTCGGAAACACCATATATTTT.

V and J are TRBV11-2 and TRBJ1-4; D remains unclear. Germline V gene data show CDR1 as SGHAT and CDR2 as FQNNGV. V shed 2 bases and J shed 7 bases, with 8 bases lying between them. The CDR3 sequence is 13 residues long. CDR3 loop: CASSLSGFEKLFF. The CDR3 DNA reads TGTGCCAGCAGCTTATCAGGTTTTGAAAAACTGTTTTTT.

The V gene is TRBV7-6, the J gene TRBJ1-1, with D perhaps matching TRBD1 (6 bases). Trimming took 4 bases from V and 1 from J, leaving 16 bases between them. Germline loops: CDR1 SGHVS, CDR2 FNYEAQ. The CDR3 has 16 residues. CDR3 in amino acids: CASSSSWTEPNTEAFF. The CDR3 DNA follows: TGTGCCAGCAGCTCATCTTGGACAGAGCCGAACACTGAAGCTTTCTTT.

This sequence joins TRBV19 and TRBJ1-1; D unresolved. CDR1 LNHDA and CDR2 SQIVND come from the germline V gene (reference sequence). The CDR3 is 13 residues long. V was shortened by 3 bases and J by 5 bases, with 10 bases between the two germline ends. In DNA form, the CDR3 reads TGTGCCAGTAGTATCTTAAGGGAGACTGAAGCTTTCTTT. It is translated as CASSILRETEAFF.